What follows describes a single T cell receptor (beta chain). Its antigen remains unknown. Germline V gene data show CDR1 as MGHRA and CDR2 as YSYEKL. The germline V and J ends were trimmed by 0 bases and 3 bases, with 22 bases remaining between them. This CDR3 contains 19 residues. This sample is drawn from a study of cytomegalovirus exposure and HLA in healthy donors. Study-level points and caveats: Most TCR sequences were uncommon, yet certain public TCRs appeared in many donors. For cytomegalovirus status, the classifier reportedly gave diagnoses with high specificity and sensitivity.

60 Vbeta and 13 Jbeta primers were used in PCR. Clones were sequenced by immunoSEQ multiplex PCR, and TCRdb holds only the in-frame ones, with some missing. The repertoire holds around 120,000 clones, with 60% to 85% as singletons. The chain is built from TRBV4-1 and TRBJ2-3; D is possibly TRBD2 (6 bases). The clonotype comes from a woman aged 35 to 49 in good health and CMV-seronegative. The sample taken for sequencing was PBMCs. The chain's CDR3 is CASSQDPRPGTGVTDTQYF. DNA of the CDR3: TGCGCCAGCAGCCAAGATCCCCGTCCCGGGACGGGGGTAACAGATACGCAGTATTTT.